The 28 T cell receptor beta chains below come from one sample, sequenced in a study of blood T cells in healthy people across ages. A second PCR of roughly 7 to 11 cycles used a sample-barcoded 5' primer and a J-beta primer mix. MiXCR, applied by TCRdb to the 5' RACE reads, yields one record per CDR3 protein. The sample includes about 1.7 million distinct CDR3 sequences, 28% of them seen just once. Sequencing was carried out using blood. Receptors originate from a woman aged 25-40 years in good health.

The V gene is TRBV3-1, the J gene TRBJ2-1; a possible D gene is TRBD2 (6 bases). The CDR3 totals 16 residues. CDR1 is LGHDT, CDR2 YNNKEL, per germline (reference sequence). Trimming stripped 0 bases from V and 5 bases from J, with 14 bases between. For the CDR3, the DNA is TGTGCCAGCAGCCAAGAAGGGATAGCGGAAGACAATGAGCAGTTCTTC. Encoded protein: CASSQEGIAEDNEQFF.

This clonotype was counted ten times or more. CDR3 bases: TGCGCCAGCAGTCCCGGGACTAGCCTCAATGAGCAGTTCTTC. It codes for CASSPGTSLNEQFF. The V call is TRBV10-1, the J call TRBJ2-1, with 9 bases matching TRBD2. The CDR3 runs 14 residues. Germline values: CDR1 WNHNN, CDR2 SYGVQD (reference sequence). V was pared by 5 bases and J by 6 bases, with 5 bases of the junction left unmatched.

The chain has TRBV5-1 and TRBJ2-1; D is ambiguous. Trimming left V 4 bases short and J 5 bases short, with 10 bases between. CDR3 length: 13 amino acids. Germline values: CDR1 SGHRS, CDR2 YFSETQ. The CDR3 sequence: CASSLFANNEQFF. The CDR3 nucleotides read TGCGCCAGCAGCCTTTTCGCTAACAATGAGCAGTTCTTC.

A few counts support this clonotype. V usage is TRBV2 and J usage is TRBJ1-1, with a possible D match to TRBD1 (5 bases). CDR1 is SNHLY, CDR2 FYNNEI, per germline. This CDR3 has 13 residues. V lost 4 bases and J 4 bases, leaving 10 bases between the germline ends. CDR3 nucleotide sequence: TGTGCCAGCAGTGGGGGACGGTTCACTGAAGCTTTCTTT. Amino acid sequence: CASSGGRFTEAFF.

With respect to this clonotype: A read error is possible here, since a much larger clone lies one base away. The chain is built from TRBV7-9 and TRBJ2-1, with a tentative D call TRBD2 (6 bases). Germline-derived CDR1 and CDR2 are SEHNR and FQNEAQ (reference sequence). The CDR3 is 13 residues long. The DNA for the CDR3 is TGTGCCAGCAGCTTAGGGGGGGTGAATGAGCGGTTCTTC. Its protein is CASSLGGVNERFF.

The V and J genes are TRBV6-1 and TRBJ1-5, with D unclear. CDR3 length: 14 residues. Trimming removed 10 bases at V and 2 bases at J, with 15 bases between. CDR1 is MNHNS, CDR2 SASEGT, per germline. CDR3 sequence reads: CATDRPSGNQPQHF. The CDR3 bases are TGTGCCACCGACCGCCCCTCCGGCAATCAGCCCCAGCATTTT.

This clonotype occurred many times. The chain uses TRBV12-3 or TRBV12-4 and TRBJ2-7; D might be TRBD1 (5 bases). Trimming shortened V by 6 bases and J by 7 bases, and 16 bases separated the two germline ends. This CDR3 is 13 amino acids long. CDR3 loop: CASSLSRDGEQYF. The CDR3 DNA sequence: TGTGCCAGCAGCCTGAGCAGGGATGGGGAGCAGTACTTC.

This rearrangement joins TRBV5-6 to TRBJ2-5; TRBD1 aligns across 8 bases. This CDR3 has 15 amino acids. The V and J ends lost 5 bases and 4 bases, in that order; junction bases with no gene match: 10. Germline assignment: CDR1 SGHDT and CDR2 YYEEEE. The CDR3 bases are TGTGCCAGCAGTTCAGGACCCACAGGGGGAGAGACCCAGTACTTC. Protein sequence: CASSSGPTGGETQYF.

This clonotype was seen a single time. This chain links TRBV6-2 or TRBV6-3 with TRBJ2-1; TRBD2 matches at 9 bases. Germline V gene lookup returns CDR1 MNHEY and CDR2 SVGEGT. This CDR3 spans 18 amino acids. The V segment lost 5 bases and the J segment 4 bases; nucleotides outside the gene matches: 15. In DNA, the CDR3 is TGTGCCAGCAGTCTACTATCCCCGAGTAGCGGGAGTTACAATGAGCAGTTCTTC. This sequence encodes CASSLLSPSSGSYNEQFF.

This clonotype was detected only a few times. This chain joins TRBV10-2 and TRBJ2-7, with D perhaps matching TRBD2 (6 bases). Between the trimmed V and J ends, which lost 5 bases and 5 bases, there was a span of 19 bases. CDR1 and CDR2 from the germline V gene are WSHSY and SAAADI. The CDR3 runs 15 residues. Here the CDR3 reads CASSTPGEWANEQYF. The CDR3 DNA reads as TGCGCCAGCAGTACTCCGGGGGAGTGGGCTAACGAGCAGTACTTC.

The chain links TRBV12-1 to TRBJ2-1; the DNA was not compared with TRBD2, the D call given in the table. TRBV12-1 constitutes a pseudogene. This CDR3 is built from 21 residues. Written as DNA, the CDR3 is TGTGCCAGCAGCTTTGCGCTTGTAAAGACTAGCGGGGGGCGATCCTACAATGAGCAGTTCTTC. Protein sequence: CASSFALVKTSGGRSYNEQFF.

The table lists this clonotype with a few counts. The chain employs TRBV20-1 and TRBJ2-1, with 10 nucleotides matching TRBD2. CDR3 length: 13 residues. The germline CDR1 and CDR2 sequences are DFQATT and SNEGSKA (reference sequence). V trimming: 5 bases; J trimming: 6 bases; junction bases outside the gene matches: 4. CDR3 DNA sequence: TGCAGTGCTGAGCTAGCGGGGGTCAATGAGCAGTTCTTC. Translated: CSAELAGVNEQFF.

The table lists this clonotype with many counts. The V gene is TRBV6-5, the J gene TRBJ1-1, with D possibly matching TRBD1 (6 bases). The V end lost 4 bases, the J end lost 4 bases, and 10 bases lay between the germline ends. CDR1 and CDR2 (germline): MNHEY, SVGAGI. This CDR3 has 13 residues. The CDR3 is CASSSLQGTEAFF. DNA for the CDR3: TGTGCCAGCAGTTCCTTACAGGGCACTGAAGCTTTCTTT.

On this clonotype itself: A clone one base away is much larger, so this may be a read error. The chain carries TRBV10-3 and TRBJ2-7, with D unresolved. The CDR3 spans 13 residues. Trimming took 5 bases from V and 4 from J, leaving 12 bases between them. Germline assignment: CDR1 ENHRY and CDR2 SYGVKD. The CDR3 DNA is TGTGCCATCAGTAATTCCGCTGGGTACGAGCAGTACTTC. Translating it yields CAISNSAGYEQYF.

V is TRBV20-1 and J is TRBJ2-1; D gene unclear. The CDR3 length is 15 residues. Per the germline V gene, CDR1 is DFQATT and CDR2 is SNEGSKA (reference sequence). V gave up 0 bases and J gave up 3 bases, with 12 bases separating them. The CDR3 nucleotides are TGCAGTGCTAGAGATGAACGGACGGACTACAATGAGCAGTTCTTC. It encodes CSARDERTDYNEQFF.

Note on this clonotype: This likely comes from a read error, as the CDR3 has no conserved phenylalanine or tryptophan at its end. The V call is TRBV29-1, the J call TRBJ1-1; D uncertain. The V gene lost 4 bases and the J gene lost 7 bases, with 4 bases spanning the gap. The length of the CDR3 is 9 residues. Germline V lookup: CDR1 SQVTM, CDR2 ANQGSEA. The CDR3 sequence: CSVGGEAFC. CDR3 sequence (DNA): TGCAGCGTTGGCGGTGAAGCTTTCTGT.

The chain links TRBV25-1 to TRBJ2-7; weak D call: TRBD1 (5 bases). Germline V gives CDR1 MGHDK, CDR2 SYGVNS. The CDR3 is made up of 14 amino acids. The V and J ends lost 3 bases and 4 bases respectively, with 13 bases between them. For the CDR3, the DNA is TGTGCCAGCAGTGATTTGGGGCGGCTTTACGAGCAGTACTTC. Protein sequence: CASSDLGRLYEQYF.

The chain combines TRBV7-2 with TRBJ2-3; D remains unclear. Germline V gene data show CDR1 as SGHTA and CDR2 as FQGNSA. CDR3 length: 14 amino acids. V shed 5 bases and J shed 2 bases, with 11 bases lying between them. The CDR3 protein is CASSPDQDTDTQYF. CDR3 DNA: TGTGCCAGCAGCCCCGACCAGGACACAGATACGCAGTATTTT.

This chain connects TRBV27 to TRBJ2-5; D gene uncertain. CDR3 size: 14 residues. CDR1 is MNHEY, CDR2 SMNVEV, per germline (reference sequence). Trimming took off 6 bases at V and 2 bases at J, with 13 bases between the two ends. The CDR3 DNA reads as TGTGCCAGCAGGAAACGGGCCCTTCAAGAGACCCAGTACTTC. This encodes CASRKRALQETQYF.

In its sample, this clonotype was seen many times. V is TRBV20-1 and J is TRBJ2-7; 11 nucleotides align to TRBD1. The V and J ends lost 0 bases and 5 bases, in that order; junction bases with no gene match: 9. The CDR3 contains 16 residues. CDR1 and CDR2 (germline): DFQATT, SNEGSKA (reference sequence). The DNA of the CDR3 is TGCAGTGCTAGAGATCTTAGGGACAGGGGGTACAACGAGCAGTACTTC. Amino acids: CSARDLRDRGYNEQYF.

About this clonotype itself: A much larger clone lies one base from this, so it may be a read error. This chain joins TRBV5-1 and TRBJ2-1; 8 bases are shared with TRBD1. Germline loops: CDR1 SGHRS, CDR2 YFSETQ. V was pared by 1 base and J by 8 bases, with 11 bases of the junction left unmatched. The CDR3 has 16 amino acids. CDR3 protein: CASSLLGQASGDEQFF. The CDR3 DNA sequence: TGCGCCAGCAGCTTGTTGGGACAGGCCTCTGGGGATGAGCAGTTCTTC.

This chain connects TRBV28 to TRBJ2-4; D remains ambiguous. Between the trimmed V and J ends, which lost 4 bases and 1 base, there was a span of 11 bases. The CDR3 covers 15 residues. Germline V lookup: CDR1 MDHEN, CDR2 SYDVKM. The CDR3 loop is CASSSTLGAKNIQYF. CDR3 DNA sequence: TGTGCCAGCAGTTCCACCCTAGGTGCCAAAAACATTCAGTACTTC.

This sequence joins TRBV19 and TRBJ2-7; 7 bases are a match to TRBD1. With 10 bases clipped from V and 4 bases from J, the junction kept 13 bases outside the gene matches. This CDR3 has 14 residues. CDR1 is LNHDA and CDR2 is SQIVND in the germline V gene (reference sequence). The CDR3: CATSAGGILYEQYF. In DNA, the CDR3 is TGTGCCACCAGCGCAGGGGGTATTCTGTACGAGCAGTACTTC.

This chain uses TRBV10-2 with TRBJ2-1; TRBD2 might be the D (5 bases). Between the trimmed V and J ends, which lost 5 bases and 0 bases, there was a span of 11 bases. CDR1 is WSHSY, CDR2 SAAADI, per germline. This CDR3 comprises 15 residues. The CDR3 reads CASSSERTSYNEQFF. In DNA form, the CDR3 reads TGCGCCAGCAGTTCGGAGCGGACCTCCTACAATGAGCAGTTCTTC.

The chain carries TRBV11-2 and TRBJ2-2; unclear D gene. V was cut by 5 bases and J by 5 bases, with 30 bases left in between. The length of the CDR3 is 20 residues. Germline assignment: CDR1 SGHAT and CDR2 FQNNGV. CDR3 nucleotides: TGTGCCAGCAGCCAAGACGGTGATTTGGGATTCGCAGCACCTACCGGGGAGCTGTTTTTT. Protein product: CASSQDGDLGFAAPTGELFF.

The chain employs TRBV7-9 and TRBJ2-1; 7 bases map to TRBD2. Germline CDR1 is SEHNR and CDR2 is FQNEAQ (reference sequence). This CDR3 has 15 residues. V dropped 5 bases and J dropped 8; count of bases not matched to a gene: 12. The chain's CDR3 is CASSPRGLAEDEQFF. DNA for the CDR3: TGTGCCAGCAGCCCTCGGGGTCTAGCGGAAGATGAGCAGTTCTTC.

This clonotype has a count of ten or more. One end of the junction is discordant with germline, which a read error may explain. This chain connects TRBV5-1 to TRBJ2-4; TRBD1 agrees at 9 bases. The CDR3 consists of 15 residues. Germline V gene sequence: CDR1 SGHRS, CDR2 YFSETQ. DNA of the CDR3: TGTGCCAGCAGCCTCGCCGGGACAGGGAAAAACATTCAGTACTTC. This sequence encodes CASSLAGTGKNIQYF.

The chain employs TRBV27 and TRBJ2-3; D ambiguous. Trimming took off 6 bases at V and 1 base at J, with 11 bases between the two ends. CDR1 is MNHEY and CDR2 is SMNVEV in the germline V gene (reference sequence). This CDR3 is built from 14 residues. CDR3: CASSIGWGTDTQYF. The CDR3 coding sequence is TGTGCCAGCAGCATAGGATGGGGCACAGATACGCAGTATTTT.